This T cell receptor (beta chain) was retrieved from a study of T cells in narcolepsy. CDR1 is SGHAT, CDR2 FQNNGV, per germline. There are 14 residues in the CDR3. The germline V and J ends were trimmed by 2 bases and 6 bases, with 12 bases remaining between them. Using immunoSEQ multiplex PCR, the repertoire was profiled, and TCRdb retains in-frame clones only, with some absent. The table has more than 20,000 clones, 92% seen once. Input material: CD45RA- memory CD4+ T cells from PBMCs. The TCR comes from a human donor with narcolepsy. The rearrangement joins TRBV11-2 to TRBJ2-3; D ambiguous. This chain's CDR3 is CASSLNVFGDTQYF. The CDR3 DNA reads TGTGCCAGCAGCTTAAATGTCTTTGGGGATACGCAGTATTTT.